Presented here are 15 T cell receptor beta chains from one specimen sequenced in a study of blood T cell repertoires in COVID-19. Method: immunoSEQ multiplex PCR; TCRdb's copy keeps in-frame clones and lacks some. The table shows 75,000 to 100,000 clones, with under 85% occurring only once. Material for sequencing was peripheral blood. The receptors stem from a man aged 65 to 85 with acute or convalescent COVID-19.

V and J are TRBV14 and TRBJ2-5; TRBD1 aligns across 12 bases. Germline-derived CDR1 and CDR2 are SGHDN and FVKESK. There are 16 residues in the CDR3. J gave up 5 bases and V 4 bases, and 8 bases lay outside the gene matches. The CDR3 loop is CASSPGGTGGWETQYF. CDR3 coding DNA: TGTGCCAGCAGCCCCGGCGGGACAGGGGGCTGGGAGACCCAGTACTTC.

V gene TRBV29-1 combines with J gene TRBJ1-3; no firm D call. The germline gives CDR1 SQVTM, CDR2 ANQGSEA. The CDR3 consists of 16 residues. Trimming removed 1 base from V and 0 bases from J, with 13 bases in between. The CDR3 reads CSVEGFEGGSGNTIYF. CDR3 nucleotide sequence: TGCAGCGTTGAAGGTTTCGAGGGCGGCTCTGGAAACACCATATATTTT.

This clone was detected only a few times. The chain uses TRBV20-1 and TRBJ1-1, with TRBD1 matching 10 bases. Germline CDR1 is DFQATT and CDR2 is SNEGSKA (reference sequence). V was clipped by 3 bases and J by 3 bases; unmatched bases: 4. This CDR3 has 14 amino acids. The CDR3 loop is CSASGGQGDTEAFF. CDR3 DNA: TGCAGTGCTAGTGGTGGACAGGGGGACACTGAAGCTTTCTTT.

J is TRBJ2-5 and V is TRBV24-1, with TRBD2 matching over 14 bases. This CDR3 is built from 15 residues. The trim removed 5 bases at V and 4 bases at J, leaving 2 bases unmatched. Per the germline V gene, CDR1 is KGHDR and CDR2 is SFDVKD. CDR3 nucleotides: TGTGCCACCAGTGCCGGGACTAGCGGGGGAGAGACCCAGTACTTC. Protein sequence: CATSAGTSGGETQYF.

Only one count was recorded for this clone. This chain connects TRBV2 to TRBJ1-5; a weak D match, TRBD1 (5 bases). The CDR3 is 14 residues long. V was clipped by 7 bases and J by 4 bases, with 14 bases between them. Germline V gene data show CDR1 as SNHLY and CDR2 as FYNNEI. The CDR3 protein is CASTFQGTNQPQHF. CDR3 nucleotides: TGTGCCAGCACCTTTCAGGGTACTAATCAGCCCCAGCATTTT.

This chain links TRBV5-1 with TRBJ2-3, with 9 nucleotides matching TRBD2. V lost 0 bases and J lost 0; bases outside the gene matches: 8. The CDR3 is 18 residues long. The germline gives CDR1 SGHRS, CDR2 YFSETQ. The CDR3 reads CASSLAWGLAVSTDTQYF. The CDR3 coding sequence is TGCGCCAGCAGCTTGGCCTGGGGACTAGCCGTTAGCACAGATACGCAGTATTTT.

The J gene is TRBJ2-3, the V gene TRBV6-4; tentative D call: TRBD2 (6 bases). With 4 bases removed from V and 2 bases from J, the gap between germline ends came to 7 bases. The CDR3 sequence is 13 residues long. CDR1 is MRHNA, CDR2 SNTAGT, per germline. CDR3 bases: TGTGCCAGCAGTGCGGGAGACACAGATACGCAGTATTTT. It yields the protein CASSAGDTDTQYF.

V is TRBV6-6 and J is TRBJ1-5; D might be TRBD1 (6 bases). The CDR3 loop spans 15 amino acids. The ends were cut back, 11 bases at V and 0 bases at J, with 17 bases in the middle. The germline CDR1 and CDR2 sequences are MNHNY and SVGAGI (reference sequence). CDR3 sequence reads: CAASPGQYSNQPQHF. The CDR3 coding sequence is TGTGCCGCCTCACCCGGACAGTATAGCAATCAGCCCCAGCATTTT.

This chain uses TRBV2 with TRBJ2-2; 7 positions match TRBD2. The CDR3 is 15 amino acids. J lost 5 bases, V lost 6 bases, and 9 bases had no gene match. Per germline, CDR1 SNHLY and CDR2 FYNNEI. The CDR3, as DNA: TGTGCCAGCAGAGGTGAGGGAGGGCCGACCGGGGAGCTGTTTTTT. Translating gives CASRGEGGPTGELFF.

The rearrangement uses TRBV5-1 and TRBJ2-5, with D perhaps matching TRBD2 (6 bases). The germline V gene has CDR1 SGHRS and CDR2 YFSETQ. This CDR3 region has 16 residues. Trimming cost V 4 bases and J 4 bases, with 20 bases left between them. CDR3 sequence: CASSDGRGSVLETQYF. CDR3 DNA sequence: TGCGCCAGCAGCGATGGGCGGGGATCGGTTCTAGAGACCCAGTACTTC.

V usage is TRBV6-6 and J usage is TRBJ2-7; 7 bases are a match to TRBD1. The CDR3 is 14 amino acids. Germline lookup yields CDR1 MNHNY and CDR2 SVGAGI (reference sequence). Trimming took 5 bases from V and 2 from J; bases not matched to a gene: 6. The CDR3 region is CASSDLGQTYEQYF. CDR3 nucleotide sequence: TGTGCCAGCAGTGATCTGGGACAGACCTACGAGCAGTACTTC.

The table lists this clone with a few counts. This chain connects TRBV29-1 to TRBJ2-4; a possible D gene is TRBD2 (5 bases). Germline-derived CDR1 and CDR2 are SQVTM and ANQGSEA. The CDR3 runs 13 residues. The germline V and J ends were trimmed by 4 bases and 8 bases, with 15 bases remaining between them. The CDR3 coding sequence is TGCAGCGTTGTAAAGAGAGCGGTGGACATTCAGTACTTC. This codes for CSVVKRAVDIQYF.

This chain's CDR3 is CASSQTLAGGGETQYF. CDR3 DNA: TGTGCCAGCAGCCAGACTCTAGCGGGAGGAGGAGAGACCCAGTACTTC. The chain recombines TRBV7-2 with TRBJ2-5, with 11 bases that match TRBD2. The CDR3 is made up of 16 amino acids. CDR1 SGHTA and CDR2 FQGNSA come from the germline V gene. Unmatched junction bases numbered 9, after V lost 5 bases and J lost 4 bases. The variable domain in full, completed from reference TRBV7-2 and TRBJ2-5, reads GAGVSQSPSNKVTEKGKDVELRCDPISGHTALYWYRQSLGQGLEFLIYFQGNSAPDKSGLPSDRFSAERTGGSVSTLTIQRTQQEDSAVYLCASSQTLAGGGETQYFGPGTRLLVL.

This clone was observed a single time. The chain employs TRBV7-2 and TRBJ1-2, with 9 positions matching TRBD1. The CDR3 loop spans 16 amino acids. J was trimmed by 6 bases and V by 6 bases; bases with no gene match: 14. Germline V gives CDR1 SGHTA, CDR2 FQGNSA. The CDR3 DNA is TGTGCCAGCAGTCCGGGACAGGGTTACGTCCTCGATGGCTACACCTTC. It codes for CASSPGQGYVLDGYTF.

Here the CDR3 reads CASSPIPSSGEQYF. The CDR3 coding sequence is TGTGCCAGCTCACCCATCCCTTCTTCGGGAGAGCAGTACTTC. The chain employs TRBV18 and TRBJ2-7; D might be TRBD2 (5 bases). V lost 3 bases, J lost 7 bases, and 16 bases lay in between. CDR3 size: 14 residues. The germline CDR1 and CDR2 sequences are KGHSH and LQKENI.